In this sample, the clone carrying this TCR beta chain turned up many times. Germline loops: CDR1 MNHEY, CDR2 SVGEGT. Trimming at V came to 6 bases and at J to 7 bases, leaving 7 bases not matched to a gene. CDR3 length equals 14 residues. There were TCR beta CDR3 regions amplified from RNA transcripts. A first-round RT-PCR of the TCR CDR3 used the HTBI primer set. One entry per CDR3 protein, called by TCRdb with MiXCR from the multiplex PCR reads. The table includes hundreds of thousands of distinct CDR3 sequences, 15% to 18% detected once. This sample was taken from a study of T cells in Graves' hyperthyroidism and ophthalmopathy. Diagnostic assessment was based on clinical symptoms, serum thyroxine and TRAb, thyroid ultrasound and orbital computed tomography.

Sample: blood. The receptor's source is a woman younger than 35 with Graves' hyperthyroidism. The rearrangement links TRBV6-2 or TRBV6-3 to TRBJ1-5, with 9 bases fitting TRBD1. CDR3 in DNA: TGTGCCAGCAGCTGGGGGGACAGGGTGCAGCCCCAGCATTTT. Translation gives CASSWGDRVQPQHF.